This is a list of T cell receptor beta chains from one sample in a study of blood T cell repertoires in COVID-19. The table came from immunoSEQ multiplex PCR; TCRdb's copy has only in-frame clones and leaves some out. Of around 140,000 clones in the sample, about four fifths were seen once. The source material was peripheral blood. All receptors come from a human donor in a cohort sampled during active COVID-19. The CDR3 runs from the conserved cysteine through the conserved F or W. The order of the fields is clone size, D gene, V gene, J gene, CDR3 DNA, CDR3 protein. The D gene is left open where the match is weak. Some rows mark clone size as missing; the rest say once, few, many or name a class of expanded clone.

>-|TRBD1|TRBV11-3|TRBJ2-5
TGTGCCAGCAGCTTCAGACAGGGATCGTACCAAGAGACCCAGTACTTC
CASSFRQGSYQETQYF
>-|-|TRBV7-2|TRBJ2-3
TGTGCCAGCAGCCACGGGAAGAACAGGGAGGATACGCAGTATTTT
CASSHGKNREDTQYF
>-|TRBD1|TRBV7-8|TRBJ2-7
TGTGCCAGCAGCTTAGATGGCAGGGGGATAAACGAGCAGTACTTC
CASSLDGRGINEQYF
>-|TRBD1|TRBV27|TRBJ1-1
TGTGCCAGCAGTTCCCGCTTGGACAGGGAAGTAGCTTTCTTT
CASSSRLDREVAFF
>-|TRBD2|TRBV6-2/TRBV6-3|TRBJ2-1
TGTGCCAGCAGCCGCGGACTAGCGGGAGTTGAGCAGTTCTTC
CASSRGLAGVEQFF
>-|-|TRBV11-2|TRBJ2-1
TGTGCCAGCAGCTTATTATCCGGGAACCTCAATGAGCAGTTCTTC
CASSLLSGNLNEQFF
>-|TRBD2|TRBV11-2|TRBJ2-1
TGTGCCAGCAGCACCACTAGCGGGAGTTCCTACAATGAGCAGTTCTTC
CASSTTSGSSYNEQFF
>-|TRBD2|TRBV28|TRBJ2-7
TGTGCCAGCAGTCCACGACTAGCCGCAACCTACGAGCAGTACTTC
CASSPRLAATYEQYF
>-|-|TRBV27|TRBJ1-4
TGTGCCAGCAGTTTTTCAGGGGTAGGAGAAAAACTGTTTTTT
CASSFSGVGEKLFF
>-|-|TRBV27|TRBJ1-5
TGTGCCAGCAGTTTACACGGACAGTCCGGCAATCAGCCCCAGCATTTT
CASSLHGQSGNQPQHF
>-|-|TRBV9|TRBJ2-3
TGTGCCAGCAGCGTCGGGACTCCAGCCGCAGATACGCAGTATTTT
CASSVGTPAADTQYF
>-|-|TRBV6-2/TRBV6-3|TRBJ2-5
TGTGCCAGCAGCTCCTACCTCGGCAGGGAAAAAGAGACCCAGTACTTC
CASSSYLGREKETQYF
>-|-|TRBV10-3|TRBJ1-2
TGTGCCATCAGCAACTCAGGGGCAGCTAACTATGGCTACACCTTC
CAISNSGAANYGYTF
>-|-|TRBV5-4|TRBJ2-3
TGTGCCAGCAGCTTGGACTATTCCCAGGGAGATACGCAGTATTTT
CASSLDYSQGDTQYF
>-|-|TRBV6-1|TRBJ1-5
TGTGCCAGCAGTGAAGGGCTCATGAGCAATCAGCCCCAGCATTTT
CASSEGLMSNQPQHF
>-|TRBD2|TRBV28|TRBJ2-6
TGTGCCAGCAGTGTATCCACACAATACATCTCTGGACTAGCGGGAGTTGCTGGGGCCAACGTCCTGACTTTC
CASSVSTQYISGLAGVAGANVLTF
>once|TRBD1|TRBV7-2|TRBJ1-2
TGTGCCAGCAGCAACCGGGACAGGGGGTTCGGTGGCTACACCTTC
CASSNRDRGFGGYTF
>-|-|TRBV11-2|TRBJ2-7
TGTGCCAGCAGCTTAGATGTTGTCAGGGCCTACGAGCAGTACTTC
CASSLDVVRAYEQYF
>-|TRBD1|TRBV10-3|TRBJ2-7
TGTGCCATCAGTGATGTCCCGGGACAGGGGGAGATTGGCTACGAGCAGTACTTC
CAISDVPGQGEIGYEQYF
>-|TRBD1|TRBV12-3/TRBV12-4|TRBJ1-2
TGTGCCAGCAGGGGACAGTACTATGGCTACACCTTC
CASRGQYYGYTF
>few|TRBD2|TRBV5-4|TRBJ2-3
TGTGCCAGCAGCTACCTGGGGAGCGGGAGTTTTCTAGATACGCAGTATTTT
CASSYLGSGSFLDTQYF
>few|-|TRBV10-2|TRBJ1-5
TGCGCCAGCCGGGGAGGTGGCAATCAGCCCCAGCATTTT
CASRGGGNQPQHF
>-|TRBD1|TRBV7-8|TRBJ2-7
TGTGCCAGCAGCTTACTCCGGGACAGGGCACGCTTC
CASSLLRDRARF
>-|-|TRBV5-1|TRBJ1-5
TGCGCCAGCAGCTTGGGTCTCAATCAGCCCCAGCATTTT
CASSLGLNQPQHF
>once|-|TRBV29-1|TRBJ2-5
TGCAGCGTCCCGTGGGGCCTGGCCCAGTACTTC
CSVPWGLAQYF
>-|TRBD1|TRBV28|TRBJ2-7
TGTGCCAGCAGTTCCACCGGGACAGGGAGGTCCTACGAGCAGTACTTC
CASSSTGTGRSYEQYF
>-|-|TRBV18|TRBJ2-7
TGTGCCAGCTCACCAAGCGAGGCTTCCTACGAGCAGTACTTC
CASSPSEASYEQYF
>-|-|TRBV19|TRBJ2-4
TGTGCCAGTAGTATAGTTTCCAGATCAATAGCCAAAAACATTCAGTACTTC
CASSIVSRSIAKNIQYF
>-|TRBD2|TRBV7-8|TRBJ2-2
TGTGCCAGCAGCTTAGAGCGGGAGGGGATCGGGGAGCTGTTTTTT
CASSLEREGIGELFF
>-|TRBD2|TRBV2|TRBJ2-7
TGTGCCGCCTTTTATCCGAGACTAGCGGGAGATTCCTCCTACGAGCAGTACTTC
CAAFYPRLAGDSSYEQYF
>-|TRBD1|TRBV9|TRBJ1-3
TGTGCCAGCAGCGCCACCCCGGGACAGGGAGGCACCATATATTTT
CASSATPGQGGTIYF
>-|-|TRBV5-1|TRBJ2-1
TGCGCCAGCAGCTTTGACTATTACAATGAGCAGTTCTTC
CASSFDYYNEQFF
>-|-|TRBV28|TRBJ1-1
TGTGCCAGCAGTGTTCCAGGAGAAGCTTTCTTT
CASSVPGEAFF
>-|TRBD2|TRBV7-2|TRBJ2-7
TGTGCCAGCAGCATCGTAGCGGGAGTCGAGCAGTACTTC
CASSIVAGVEQYF
>-|TRBD1|TRBV5-6|TRBJ2-7
TGTGCCAGCAGCTTGGCGGACAGGCTGAGCGAGCAGTACTTC
CASSLADRLSEQYF
>-|-|TRBV12-3/TRBV12-4|TRBJ2-7
TGTGCCAGCAGCCCCCACACCCACTACGAGCAGTACTTC
CASSPHTHYEQYF
>many|-|TRBV5-1|TRBJ1-1
TGCGCCAGCAATGAGTTGCCGTCCTTGGTAGCTGAAGCTTTCTTT
CASNELPSLVAEAFF
>-|TRBD1|TRBV7-7|TRBJ2-1
TGTGCCAGCAGCTTAGGCCAGGGGGCAATAAATGAGCAGTTCTTC
CASSLGQGAINEQFF
>-|-|TRBV7-2|TRBJ1-5
TGTGCCAGCAGCCTACAGGGAGGGAGCAATCAGCCCCAGCATTTT
CASSLQGGSNQPQHF
>few|-|TRBV29-1|TRBJ2-5
TGCAGCGTGCTAGCGACGCAAGAGACCCAGTACTTC
CSVLATQETQYF
>-|-|TRBV9|TRBJ1-6
TGTGCCAGCAGCGAAGACACCCGCTACTCACCCCTCCACTTT
CASSEDTRYSPLHF
>-|-|TRBV13|TRBJ2-7
TGTGCCAGCAGCTTAGGGCAGGGGATGGACGAGCAGTACTTC
CASSLGQGMDEQYF
>-|TRBD1|TRBV5-8|TRBJ2-5
TGTGCCAGCAGCTTGCACCAGACAGGGGCGGGGGAGACCCAGTACTTC
CASSLHQTGAGETQYF
>-|TRBD1|TRBV5-1|TRBJ2-4
TGCGCCAGCAGCCTGCGGACAGGGGCGGGAGCCAAAAACATTCAGTACTTC
CASSLRTGAGAKNIQYF
>-|-|TRBV28|TRBJ2-5
TGTGCCAGCAGTTTATTGGGCCCCACAAGGGAGACCCAGTACTTC
CASSLLGPTRETQYF
>once|-|TRBV2|TRBJ2-1
TGTGCCAGCAGTGAAAGTGACTATTACAATGAGCAGTTCTTC
CASSESDYYNEQFF
>-|-|TRBV5-1|TRBJ2-6
TGCGCCAGCAGCTCCCGAATGACATACGACAGATTTGCTGGGGCCAACGTCCTGACTTTC
CASSSRMTYDRFAGANVLTF